The 2 T cell receptor beta chains listed next were all sequenced from one sample in a study of response to subunit inactivated influenza vaccine. Via MiXCR, TCRdb re-called the RT-PCR reads, giving one row per CDR3 protein. The repertoire holds almost 600,000 distinct CDR3 sequences, roughly 15% seen once, with roughly 10% in the top ten. Sample: PBMCs from blood, taken 12 days after vaccination. The receptors derive from a man aged 45 to 65 who received an inactivated influenza vaccine.

This clonotype was seen a few times. CDR3 loop: CASGQGAGNEKLFF. The DNA of the CDR3 is TGTGCCAGCGGACAGGGGGCGGGTAATGAAAAACTGTTTTTT. The gene calls are TRBV28 and TRBJ1-4; 11 nucleotides line up with TRBD1. CDR1 is MDHEN and CDR2 is SYDVKM in the germline V gene. The ends lost 8 bases at V and 4 bases at J; junction bases unmatched: 3. The CDR3 sequence is 14 residues long.

This chain links TRBV7-9 with TRBJ2-5; D assignment may be TRBD1 or TRBD2 (5 bases each). From germline, CDR1 is SEHNR and CDR2 FQNEAQ (reference sequence). The germline V and J ends were trimmed by 5 bases and 2 bases, with 18 bases remaining between them. This CDR3 has 16 amino acids. The CDR3 is CASSAIRDATQETQYF. In DNA, the CDR3 is TGTGCCAGCAGCGCGATCCGGGACGCCACACAAGAGACCCAGTACTTC. Using reference TRBV7-9 and TRBJ2-5 for the parts outside the CDR3, the full variable domain is DTGVSQNPRHKITKRGQNVTFRCDPISEHNRLYWYRQTLGQGPEFLTYFQNEAQLEKSRLLSDRFSAERPKGSFSTLEIQRTEQGDSAMYLCASSAIRDATQETQYFGPGTRLLVL.